A single sample is the source of the 30 T cell receptor beta chains below, sequenced in a study of long-term antiretroviral therapy in people with HIV. Samples were assayed with immunoSEQ v3.0 at survey level. Some clones are missing from TCRdb's copy, which holds only in-frame ones; the method was immunoSEQ multiplex PCR. The repertoire includes fewer than 30,000 clones, about 80% of them detected once, and roughly 5% sits in the top ten. Sample: unsorted PBMCs, taken 0.7 years before starting antiretroviral therapy. These receptors all stem from a man aged 25 to 40 with HIV.

The chain combines TRBV4-1 with TRBJ1-1, with D unclear. The germline CDR1 and CDR2 sequences are MGHRA and YSYEKL. This CDR3 has 13 residues. With 1 base removed from V and 8 bases from J, the gap between germline ends came to 11 bases. The CDR3 DNA is TGCGCCAGCAGCCAAGTCGGATGGCAGGAAGCTTTCTTT. It encodes CASSQVGWQEAFF.

V gene TRBV14 combines with J gene TRBJ2-7; TRBD1 aligns across 9 bases. The germline CDR1 and CDR2 sequences are SGHDN and FVKESK. The V segment lost 2 bases and the J segment 3 bases; nucleotides outside the gene matches: 5. The CDR3 runs 15 residues. This CDR3 is CASSQSGTGYYEQYF. The CDR3 DNA follows: TGTGCCAGCAGCCAATCCGGGACAGGGTACTACGAGCAGTACTTC.

The chain links TRBV5-6 to TRBJ2-1, with unresolved D. V lost 6 bases, J lost 4 bases, and 11 bases lay in between. The CDR3 has 13 amino acids. CDR1 and CDR2 from the germline V gene are SGHDT and YYEEEE. The CDR3 DNA reads TGTGCCAGCACCCCCACGGGTTACAATGAGCAGTTCTTC. Amino acids: CASTPTGYNEQFF.

The rearrangement uses TRBV7-8 and TRBJ1-6; D is unclear. Trimming pared 6 bases from V and 0 bases from J, leaving 12 bases between. Germline loops: CDR1 SGHVS, CDR2 FQNEAQ. The CDR3 runs to 16 residues. In DNA form, the CDR3 reads TGTGCCAGCAGACCAGGAGGGTTCTCCTATAATTCACCCCTCCACTTT. Translating it yields CASRPGGFSYNSPLHF.

This clone was detected once. The chain carries TRBV30 and TRBJ1-5, with 9 bases aligning to TRBD1. From germline, CDR1 is GTSNPN and CDR2 SVGIG (reference sequence). J was trimmed by 11 bases and V by 7 bases; bases with no gene match: 18. CDR3 length: 15 amino acids. Here the CDR3 reads CAFSSRDRAGGSQHF. The CDR3 nucleotides are TGTGCCTTCTCGTCCCGGGACAGGGCGGGAGGGTCCCAGCATTTT.

The chain is built from TRBV5-6 and TRBJ2-3; D is unclear. CDR1 is SGHDT, CDR2 YYEEEE, per germline. The CDR3 spans 15 residues. V was clipped by 3 bases and J by 0 bases, with 11 bases between them. CDR3 coding DNA: TGTGCCAGCAGCTCAGTGGCAGGCAGCACAGATACGCAGTATTTT. It specifies CASSSVAGSTDTQYF.

V is TRBV2 and J is TRBJ1-3; no firm D call. Germline loops: CDR1 SNHLY, CDR2 FYNNEI. The CDR3 length is 15 residues. The V and J ends lost 1 base and 8 bases respectively, with 15 bases between them. The CDR3 loop is CASSEVAGFGHTIYF. As DNA, the CDR3 is TGTGCCAGCAGTGAAGTAGCAGGATTCGGACACACCATATATTTT.

This sequence joins TRBV19 and TRBJ2-2; 7 bases fit TRBD1. V trimming: 7 bases; J trimming: 6 bases; junction bases outside the gene matches: 8. CDR1 is LNHDA, CDR2 SQIVND, per germline (reference sequence). The CDR3 sequence is 14 residues long. The CDR3 is CASTLQGQSGELFF. The CDR3 DNA sequence: TGTGCCAGTACCTTACAGGGGCAGTCCGGGGAGCTGTTTTTT.

The chain is built from TRBV6-5 and TRBJ1-4; D remains ambiguous. The CDR3 consists of 15 residues. In germline, CDR1 is MNHEY, CDR2 SVGAGI. V lost 0 bases to trimming and J lost 3 bases, with 8 bases between them. In DNA, the CDR3 is TGTGCCAGCAGTTACTCCGACGGACCTAATGAAAAACTGTTTTTT. Encoded protein: CASSYSDGPNEKLFF.

The chain links TRBV23-1 to TRBJ2-4, with TRBD1 matching over 7 bases. TRBV23-1 is filed as an ORF, its function uncertain. This CDR3 spans 16 amino acids. V was pared by 4 bases and J by 1 base, with 7 bases of the junction left unmatched. Here the CDR3 reads CASSRTGEWAKNIQYF. The CDR3 coding sequence is TGCGCCAGCAGTCGAACAGGGGAGTGGGCCAAAAACATTCAGTACTTC.

The rearrangement links TRBV7-2 to TRBJ2-7, with 9 bases that match TRBD2. The CDR3 extends over 15 amino acids. Germline V gene lookup returns CDR1 SGHTA and CDR2 FQGNSA. Trimming removed 0 bases from V and 3 bases from J; junction bases left unmatched: 3. The CDR3 loop is CASSLAGLANYEQYF. DNA of the CDR3: TGTGCCAGCAGCTTAGCGGGACTAGCAAACTACGAGCAGTACTTC.

The rearrangement links TRBV28 to TRBJ1-5, with 10 bases fitting TRBD1. Losses at the gene ends were 11 bases for V and 2 bases for J; bases not matched to a gene: 0. The germline V gene encodes CDR1 MDHEN and CDR2 SYDVKM. The CDR3 is made up of 12 amino acids. The CDR3 loop is CAGQGGNQPQHF. The CDR3 coding sequence is TGTGCCGGACAGGGGGGCAATCAGCCCCAGCATTTT. The variable domain in full, with the rest retrieved from reference TRBV28 and TRBJ1-5, is DVKVTQSSRYLVKRTGEKVFLECVQDMDHENMFWYRQDPGLGLRLIYFSYDVKMKEKGDIPEGYSVSREKKERFSLILESASTNQTSMYLCAGQGGNQPQHFGDGTRLSIL.

The CDR3 protein is CASGADRGRWEQYF. The CDR3 DNA sequence: TGTGCCAGCGGCGCCGACAGGGGGAGGTGGGAGCAGTACTTC. The chain combines TRBV7-9 with TRBJ2-7; TRBD1 aligns across 9 bases. This CDR3 spans 14 amino acids. Germline-derived CDR1 and CDR2 are SEHNR and FQNEAQ (reference sequence). Losses at the gene ends were 8 bases for V and 7 bases for J; bases not matched to a gene: 12. The full variable domain, in which reference TRBV7-9 and TRBJ2-7 provide the parts outside the CDR3, is DTGVSQNPRHKITKRGQNVTFRCDPISEHNRLYWYRQTLGQGPEFLTYFQNEAQLEKSRLLSDRFSAERPKGSFSTLEIQRTEQGDSAMYLCASGADRGRWEQYFGPGTRLTVT.

The V call is TRBV6-5, the J call TRBJ2-2; D unresolved. The CDR3 covers 13 residues. Trimming shortened V by 2 bases and J by 4 bases, and 5 bases separated the two germline ends. CDR1 MNHEY and CDR2 SVGAGI come from the germline V gene. This CDR3 reads CASSYLVTGELFF. In DNA, the CDR3 is TGTGCCAGCAGTTACCTGGTCACCGGGGAGCTGTTTTTT.

The table lists this clone with a few counts. V usage is TRBV5-6 and J usage is TRBJ1-1; the D gene is possibly TRBD1 (6 bases). Germline assignment: CDR1 SGHDT and CDR2 YYEEEE. This CDR3 contains 15 residues. Trimming pared 4 bases from V and 1 base from J, leaving 14 bases between. In DNA form, the CDR3 reads TGTGCCAGCAGCACGCAGGGGTTTTCGAACACTGAAGCTTTCTTT. This sequence encodes CASSTQGFSNTEAFF. Using reference TRBV5-6 and TRBJ1-1 for the parts outside the CDR3, the full variable domain is DAGVTQSPTHLIKTRGQQVTLRCSPKSGHDTVSWYQQALGQGPQFIFQYYEEEERQRGNFPDRFSGHQFPNYSSELNVNALLLGDSALYLCASSTQGFSNTEAFFGQGTRLTVV.

V is TRBV6-5 and J is TRBJ2-1; 8 bases are a match to TRBD2. Per germline, CDR1 MNHEY and CDR2 SVGAGI. J was trimmed by 10 bases and V by 7 bases; bases with no gene match: 9. The CDR3 has 13 residues. In DNA, the CDR3 is TGTGCCAGCAAAGTTAGCGGGACCAGAGAGCAGTTCTTC. Translated, it gives CASKVSGTREQFF.

The chain combines TRBV5-4 with TRBJ2-7, with TRBD2 identical over 8 bases. The V gene's germline CDR1 is SGHNT and CDR2 YYREEE (reference sequence). The CDR3 is made up of 14 amino acids. V trimming: 1 base; J trimming: 3 bases; junction bases outside the gene matches: 3. The CDR3: CASSLKRGNYEQYF. For the CDR3, the DNA is TGTGCCAGCAGCTTGAAGCGGGGGAACTACGAGCAGTACTTC. The complete variable domain, with remaining parts taken from reference TRBV5-4 and TRBJ2-7, reads ETGVTQSPTHLIKTRGQQVTLRCSSQSGHNTVSWYQQALGQGPQFIFQYYREEENGRGNFPPRFSGLQFPNYSSELNVNALELDDSALYLCASSLKRGNYEQYFGPGTRLTVT.

The chain is built from TRBV10-1 and TRBJ2-7; TRBD2 aligns across 9 bases. The J segment lost 1 base and the V segment lost 3 bases, leaving 4 bases of the junction unmatched. The germline gives CDR1 WNHNN, CDR2 SYGVQD (reference sequence). This CDR3 has 15 residues. CDR3 protein: CASSEGAGGSYEQYF. CDR3 coding DNA: TGCGCCAGCAGTGAAGGTGCGGGAGGGTCCTACGAGCAGTACTTC.

The table lists this clone with a few counts. The chain uses TRBV25-1 and TRBJ2-7; maybe TRBD1 (6 bases). CDR3 length: 15 amino acids. Germline V lookup: CDR1 MGHDK, CDR2 SYGVNS. The V end was cut by 1 base, the J end by 6 bases, with 16 bases between. CDR3 sequence (DNA): TGTGCCAGCAGTGAATCGGGACACGGCCTGGGCGAGCAGTACTTC. It is translated as CASSESGHGLGEQYF.

This chain links TRBV7-9 with TRBJ2-7; 10 nucleotides line up with TRBD1. There are 16 residues in the CDR3. The V segment lost 5 bases and the J segment 5 bases; nucleotides outside the gene matches: 12. Germline V gene lookup returns CDR1 SEHNR and CDR2 FQNEAQ (reference sequence). The CDR3 reads CASSNPGQGWRNEQYF. CDR3 nucleotide sequence: TGTGCCAGCAGCAACCCGGGACAGGGGTGGAGGAACGAGCAGTACTTC.

The chain recombines TRBV19 with TRBJ2-2; D uncertain. V lost 1 base to trimming and J lost 5 bases, with 5 bases between them. The CDR3 spans 13 residues. Germline CDR1 LNHDA, CDR2 SQIVND (reference sequence). The chain's CDR3 is CASSIGSTGELFF. The DNA for the CDR3 is TGTGCCAGTAGTATAGGAAGTACCGGGGAGCTGTTTTTT. Complete variable domain (other parts from reference TRBV19 and TRBJ2-2): DGGITQSPKYLFRKEGQNVTLSCEQNLNHDAMYWYRQDPGQGLRLIYYSQIVNDFQKGDIAEGYSVSREKKESFPLTVTSAQKNPTAFYLCASSIGSTGELFFGEGSRLTVL.

CDR3 protein: CASSVGGAGELFF. The CDR3 nucleotides read TGTGCCAGCAGCGTAGGGGGGGCCGGGGAGCTGTTTTTT. The V call is TRBV9, the J call TRBJ2-2, with D perhaps matching TRBD2 (6 bases). CDR1 and CDR2 (germline): SGDLS, YYNGEE. Deletions cut 0 bases from V and 6 bases from J, with 6 bases between. This CDR3 is 13 amino acids long.

This clone has more than one count but fewer than ten. The chain has TRBV10-2 and TRBJ2-2; D possibly corresponds to TRBD2 (5 bases). V lost 8 bases and J lost 6, with 13 bases in between. This CDR3 spans 13 amino acids. In germline, CDR1 is WSHSY, CDR2 SAAADI. The CDR3 bases are TGCGCCAGCTCTCTGGAGGTGGCCGGGGAGCTGTTTTTT. Its translation: CASSLEVAGELFF.

This clone was picked up a small number of times. CDR3 protein: CASPNRDTSYEQYF. The CDR3 region has the DNA TGTGCCAGCCCAAACCGGGACACCTCCTACGAGCAGTACTTC. The chain combines TRBV9 with TRBJ2-7; D is possibly TRBD1 (6 bases). Trimming removed 7 bases at V and 0 bases at J, with 14 bases between. The CDR3 totals 14 residues. The germline CDR1 and CDR2 sequences are SGDLS and YYNGEE.

The chain is built from TRBV28 and TRBJ2-7; 12 bases fit TRBD2. Germline V gene data show CDR1 as MDHEN and CDR2 as SYDVKM. The CDR3 is 18 amino acids. V lost 2 bases, J lost 0 bases, and 8 bases stayed unmatched. CDR3 amino acids: CASSLRRLAGGYSYEQYF. The CDR3 nucleotides are TGTGCCAGCAGTTTACGGAGGCTAGCGGGAGGGTACTCCTACGAGCAGTACTTC.

This chain links TRBV9 with TRBJ2-5, with D unresolved. The length of the CDR3 is 13 residues. Germline V gene sequence: CDR1 SGDLS, CDR2 YYNGEE. V shed 0 bases and J shed 4 bases, with 7 bases lying between them. The CDR3 protein is CASSVDLLETQYF. CDR3 in DNA: TGTGCCAGCAGCGTAGATCTTTTAGAGACCCAGTACTTC.

V gene TRBV7-8 combines with J gene TRBJ1-2; TRBD1 is a possible D gene (6 bases). CDR1 is SGHVS, CDR2 FQNEAQ, per germline. CDR3 length: 13 amino acids. Trimming shortened V by 4 bases and J by 7 bases, and 13 bases separated the two germline ends. CDR3 coding DNA: TGTGCCAGCAGCTCCACCAACAGGGTTGGCTACACCTTC. Protein sequence: CASSSTNRVGYTF. Drawing the rest from reference TRBV7-8 and TRBJ1-2, the complete variable domain is GAGVSQSPRYKVAKRGQDVALRCDPISGHVSLFWYQQALGQGPEFLTYFQNEAQLDKSGLPSDRFFAERPEGSVSTLKIQRTQQEDSAVYLCASSSTNRVGYTFGSGTRLTVV.

The chain has TRBV28 and TRBJ2-7, with no clear D. Germline V gene sequence: CDR1 MDHEN, CDR2 SYDVKM. This CDR3 has 12 amino acids. V lost 5 bases and J 6 bases, leaving 11 bases between the germline ends. Here the CDR3 reads CASSPPASEQYF. DNA of the CDR3: TGTGCCAGCAGTCCCCCTGCCTCCGAGCAGTACTTC.

The chain has TRBV4-1 and TRBJ1-2; no clear D. This CDR3 is 15 amino acids long. Deletions cut 2 bases from V and 2 bases from J, with 12 bases between. Germline CDR1 reads MGHRA; CDR2 reads YSYEKL. The CDR3 loop reads CASSQIGRQNYGYTF. The CDR3 DNA reads TGCGCCAGCAGCCAAATTGGCAGACAAAACTATGGCTACACCTTC.

The chain links TRBV9 to TRBJ2-2; unclear D gene. Germline CDR1 and CDR2: SGDLS and YYNGEE. The CDR3 is 11 amino acids. V lost 0 bases and J lost 8, with 2 bases in between. The chain's CDR3 is CASSVGGELFF. The CDR3 DNA reads TGTGCCAGCAGCGTAGGGGGGGAGCTGTTTTTT.